This TCR beta chain is drawn from a study of molecular identifiers for immune sequencing clone quantification. Study-level information: Replicates split RNA from approximately 22,000 or 94,000 naive CD8 cells five ways, and the researchers sequenced four portions.

Sorting defined naive CD8 T cells as CD8+CD4-CCR7+CD45RA+. Bulk TCR libraries were made with methods that had been previously described and with listed TCR primers. In TCRdb, the PCR reads were re-called with MiXCR into one record per CDR3 protein. The data contain 250,000 to 400,000 distinct CDR3 sequences, about 21% of them singletons. This clonotype has more than one count but fewer than ten. The antigen is unknown. Broader study findings: In CMV-specific effectors, clones above 20 copies held over 99% of molecules; naive, under 1%.

The V segment lost 2 bases and the J segment 2 bases; nucleotides outside the gene matches: 5. Looked up from germline, CDR1 is WSHSY and CDR2 is SAAADI. The CDR3 runs to 15 residues. The V and J genes are TRBV10-2 and TRBJ2-5; 7 bases agree with TRBD1. Sequencing was performed on naive CD8+ T cells from blood, with Jurkat cell RNA spiked in. Subset noted: FACS-sorted CD8+CD4-CCR7+CD45RA+ naive T cells. This receptor was identified in a human donor in good health. Some libraries in this study had Jurkat cell RNA spiked in. The CDR3 coding sequence is TGCGCCAGCAGTGAGGCGAGCAGGGGGCAAGAGACCCAGTACTTC. Its protein is CASSEASRGQETQYF.